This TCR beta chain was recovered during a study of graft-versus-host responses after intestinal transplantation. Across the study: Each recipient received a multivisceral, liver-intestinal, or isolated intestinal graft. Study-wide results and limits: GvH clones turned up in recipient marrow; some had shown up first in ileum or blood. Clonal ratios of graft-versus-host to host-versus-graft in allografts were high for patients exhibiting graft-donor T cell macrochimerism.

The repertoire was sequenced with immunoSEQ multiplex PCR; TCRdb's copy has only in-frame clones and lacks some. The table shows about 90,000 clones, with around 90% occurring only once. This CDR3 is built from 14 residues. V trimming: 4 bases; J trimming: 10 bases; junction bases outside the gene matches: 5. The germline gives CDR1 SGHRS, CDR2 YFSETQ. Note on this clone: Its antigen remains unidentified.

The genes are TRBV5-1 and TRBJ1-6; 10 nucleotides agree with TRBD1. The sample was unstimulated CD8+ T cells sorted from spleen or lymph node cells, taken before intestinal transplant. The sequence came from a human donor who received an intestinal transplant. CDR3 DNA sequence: TGCGCCAGCAGCGCCGGGACAGGGGAATCACCCCTCCACTTT. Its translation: CASSAGTGESPLHF.